The 4 T cell receptor beta chains below all came from one sample that was sequenced in a study of cytomegalovirus exposure and HLA in healthy donors. The primer mix had 60 Vbeta and 13 Jbeta primers. TCRdb keeps only in-frame clones here, not all; method: immunoSEQ multiplex PCR. The repertoire includes over 150,000 clones, about 80% of them detected once, and 5.5% to 7.5% sits in the top ten. The sample taken for sequencing was PBMCs. These receptors originate from a man aged 25 to 45 in good health and CMV-seropositive.

This chain uses TRBV4-3 with TRBJ1-3; no reliable D call. This CDR3 spans 15 amino acids. In germline, CDR1 is LGHNA, CDR2 YSLEER. Trimming shortened V by 0 bases and J by 0 bases, and 6 bases separated the two germline ends. The DNA of the CDR3 is TGCGCCAGCAGCCAAGATCAGGTCTCTGGAAACACCATATATTTT. It yields the protein CASSQDQVSGNTIYF.

The chain is built from TRBV1 and TRBJ1-5; TRBD1 is taken as the D call from the table, unchecked against the DNA. TRBV1 is tagged as a pseudogene. This CDR3 spans 19 amino acids. The DNA for the CDR3 is TGCACCAGCAGCCAAGAGAAGGGGACAGGGGGCGATGGCAATCAGCCCCAGCATTTT. Its protein product is CTSSQEKGTGGDGNQPQHF.

The chain is built from TRBV5-4 and TRBJ2-7; 9 nucleotides line up with TRBD2. The V and J ends lost 6 bases and 7 bases, in that order; junction bases with no gene match: 11. Per the germline V gene, CDR1 is SGHNT and CDR2 is YYREEE (reference sequence). CDR3 length equals 14 residues. The CDR3 DNA follows: TGTGCCAGCACATTCGGCGGGGGGGCCAAGGAGCAGTACTTC. It codes for CASTFGGGAKEQYF.

Of note for this clone: The same CDR3 arises from other DNA sequences in this sample as well. V gene TRBV19 combines with J gene TRBJ1-1, with D uncertain. V was cut by 0 bases and J by 1 base, with 3 bases left in between. Germline V CDR1 and CDR2: LNHDA, SQIVND (reference sequence). CDR3 length equals 13 residues. CDR3 sequence: CASSIDRNTEAFF. CDR3 coding DNA: TGTGCCAGTAGTATAGATAGGAACACTGAAGCTTTCTTT.